The 22 T cell receptor beta chains listed next were all sequenced from one sample in a study of shared clonotypes between healthy human individuals. Sequencing was performed with immunoSEQ multiplex PCR; in TCRdb, only in-frame clones are kept and a portion is missing. This sample yields about 650,000 clones, of which about 95% are seen a single time; 0.085% to 0.11% belongs to the top ten. The naive CD8 population came from CD45RO-negative cells selected for CCR7, without terminally differentiated effector memory CD45RA+ cells. Material: naive CD8+ T cells sorted from blood. The receptors stem from a woman younger than 45 in good health.

The chain employs TRBV18 and TRBJ2-7, with a possible D match to TRBD1 (6 bases). The CDR3 runs to 17 residues. V lost 4 bases, J lost 0 bases, and 19 bases lay in between. Germline V gene lookup returns CDR1 KGHSH and CDR2 LQKENI. CDR3 amino acids: CASSQTRGTTSSYEQYF. The CDR3 DNA follows: TGTGCCAGCTCACAAACGAGGGGGACAACGAGCTCCTACGAGCAGTACTTC. The full variable domain, rest sourced from reference TRBV18 and TRBJ2-7, is NAGVMQNPRHLVRRRGQEARLRCSPMKGHSHVYWYRQLPEEGLKFMVYLQKENIIDESGMPKERFSAEFPKEGPSILRIQQVVRGDSAAYFCASSQTRGTTSSYEQYFGPGTRLTVT.

A remark on this clone: Germline is not matched at one junction end, which may reflect a read error. The V call is TRBV7-9, the J call TRBJ2-7, with D maybe TRBD1 (6 bases). The CDR3 loop spans 16 amino acids. Germline-derived CDR1 and CDR2 are SEHNR and FQNEAQ (reference sequence). The CDR3 sequence is CASSLARHRVPHEQYF. CDR3 DNA sequence: TGTGCCAGCAGCCTAGCCCGCCACAGGGTGCCGCACGAGCAGTACTTC.

The chain combines TRBV2 with TRBJ2-7; D is uncertain. This CDR3 has 13 residues. Germline CDR1 and CDR2: SNHLY and FYNNEI. Trimming pared 7 bases from V and 4 bases from J, leaving 14 bases between. Here the CDR3 reads CASITPSIYEQYF. CDR3 nucleotide sequence: TGTGCCAGCATCACTCCCTCGATTTACGAGCAGTACTTC.

The J gene is TRBJ2-2, the V gene TRBV29-1, with D tentatively TRBD1 or TRBD2 (5 bases each). The CDR3 is 13 residues long. Trimming took off 3 bases at V and 7 bases at J, with 12 bases between the two ends. Germline CDR1 reads SQVTM; CDR2 reads ANQGSEA. CDR3 region: CSVEGPGNGELFF. CDR3 DNA sequence: TGCAGCGTTGAGGGGCCGGGAAACGGGGAGCTGTTTTTT.

The J gene is TRBJ2-6, the V gene TRBV9; D tentatively reads TRBD1 or TRBD2 (6 bases each). Germline V CDR1 and CDR2: SGDLS, YYNGEE. V was trimmed by 3 bases and J by 3 bases, leaving 10 bases between them. This CDR3 region has 15 residues. CDR3 DNA sequence: TGTGCCAGCAGCGGAGGGGGACTTGGGGCCAACGTCCTGACTTTC. This encodes CASSGGGLGANVLTF.

The genes are TRBV9 and TRBJ2-2; possibly TRBD2 for D (5 bases). The CDR3 extends over 15 amino acids. V lost 6 bases and J lost 5, with 17 bases in between. Germline CDR1 SGDLS, CDR2 YYNGEE. CDR3 protein: CASTPEASWTGELFF. The DNA of the CDR3 is TGTGCCAGCACCCCCGAAGCTAGCTGGACCGGGGAGCTGTTTTTT.

The chain combines TRBV2 with TRBJ2-2; D may be TRBD1 (5 bases). CDR3 length: 15 residues. Trimming stripped 6 bases from V and 6 bases from J, with 17 bases between. Germline V gene sequence: CDR1 SNHLY, CDR2 FYNNEI. This CDR3 reads CASRNQGFVAGELFF. For the CDR3, the DNA is TGTGCCAGCAGAAATCAGGGTTTCGTTGCCGGGGAGCTGTTTTTT.

This clone occurred once. The V gene is TRBV28, the J gene TRBJ2-7; D unresolved. The CDR3 contains 13 residues. The V gene lost 5 bases and the J gene lost 2 bases, with 10 bases spanning the gap. Germline V gives CDR1 MDHEN, CDR2 SYDVKM. The CDR3 DNA sequence: TGTGCCAGCAGTCCCATAGGTACCTACGAGCAGTACTTC. It yields the protein CASSPIGTYEQYF.

The gene calls are TRBV2 and TRBJ1-2, with a possible D match to TRBD1 (6 bases). Germline CDR1 and CDR2: SNHLY and FYNNEI. The V end was cut by 0 bases, the J end by 4 bases, with 9 bases between. The CDR3 loop spans 14 amino acids. The CDR3 here is CASSEAQGPYGYTF. The CDR3 DNA sequence: TGTGCCAGCAGTGAAGCCCAGGGGCCCTATGGCTACACCTTC.

This clone has just one count. The rearrangement links TRBV4-1 to TRBJ2-1; D ambiguous. The CDR3 has 12 amino acids. Trimming removed 0 bases at V and 9 bases at J, with 6 bases between. Germline assignment: CDR1 MGHRA and CDR2 YSYEKL. The CDR3 coding sequence is TGCGCCAGCAGCCAAGATCCGTCTGAGCAGTTCTTC. This codes for CASSQDPSEQFF.

The DNA of the CDR3 is TGTGCCAGTAGTCCCGGACAGGGGTCCTACAATGAGCAGTTCTTC. Protein: CASSPGQGSYNEQFF. V and J are TRBV19 and TRBJ2-1; TRBD1 aligns across 9 bases. V dropped 5 bases and J dropped 1; count of bases not matched to a gene: 3. This CDR3 has 15 residues. Per the germline V gene, CDR1 is LNHDA and CDR2 is SQIVND (reference sequence).

In DNA, the CDR3 is TGTGCCAGTAGTATAGATCGTGATGGGGCGGTAAGCTACGAGCAGTACTTC. This codes for CASSIDRDGAVSYEQYF. This chain uses TRBV19 with TRBJ2-7; weak D call: TRBD1 (5 bases). Looked up from germline, CDR1 is LNHDA and CDR2 is SQIVND (reference sequence). The CDR3 length is 17 residues. V was pared by 0 bases and J by 3 bases, with 18 bases between.

With respect to this clone: Other nucleotide sequences in the sample specify the same CDR3. The J gene is TRBJ1-4, the V gene TRBV28; D remains ambiguous. Germline CDR1 MDHEN, CDR2 SYDVKM. The CDR3 has 13 amino acids. Deletions cut 3 bases from V and 8 bases from J, with 10 bases between. The CDR3 bases are TGTGCCAGCAGTTTCCGTGTGGGGGAAAAACTGTTTTTT. It specifies CASSFRVGEKLFF.

V usage is TRBV4-1 and J usage is TRBJ1-3; the D is unclear. Trimming removed 3 bases from V and 7 bases from J, with 10 bases in between. Germline loops: CDR1 MGHRA, CDR2 YSYEKL. The CDR3 loop spans 13 amino acids. CDR3 sequence reads: CASSQGAGNTIYF. CDR3 DNA: TGCGCCAGCAGCCAGGGCGCGGGGAACACCATATATTTT.

The genes are TRBV5-4 and TRBJ2-2; 7 bases fit TRBD1. Looked up from germline, CDR1 is SGHNT and CDR2 is YYREEE (reference sequence). The trim removed 4 bases at V and 1 base at J, leaving 7 bases unmatched. CDR3 length equals 16 residues. The CDR3 DNA sequence: TGTGCCAGCAGCGGCTCAAGGGGGCAGAACACCGGGGAGCTGTTTTTT. This sequence encodes CASSGSRGQNTGELFF.

This clone was detected only a few times. The same CDR3 arises from other DNA sequences in this sample as well. The gene calls are TRBV7-9 and TRBJ1-5; perhaps TRBD1 as D (5 bases). The CDR3 runs to 12 residues. Trimming cost V 4 bases and J 7 bases, with 8 bases left between them. Germline V gives CDR1 SEHNR, CDR2 FQNEAQ (reference sequence). Here the CDR3 reads CASSSDSQPQHF. Written as DNA, the CDR3 is TGTGCCAGCAGCTCTGACAGCCAGCCCCAGCATTTT. The full variable domain, with the rest looked up from reference TRBV7-9 and TRBJ1-5, is DTGVSQNPRHKITKRGQNVTFRCDPISEHNRLYWYRQTLGQGPEFLTYFQNEAQLEKSRLLSDRFSAERPKGSFSTLEIQRTEQGDSAMYLCASSSDSQPQHFGDGTRLSIL.

The rearrangement links TRBV4-1 to TRBJ2-7, with D possibly called TRBD1 or TRBD2 (5 bases each). Per the germline V gene, CDR1 is MGHRA and CDR2 is YSYEKL. The CDR3 runs to 16 residues. The V gene lost 3 bases and the J gene lost 4 bases, with 19 bases spanning the gap. In DNA, the CDR3 is TGCGCCAGCAGCCAGCAGACCGGGACGGAACAATACGAGCAGTACTTC. Its protein is CASSQQTGTEQYEQYF.

The rearrangement joins TRBV4-1 to TRBJ2-5; the match to TRBD1 covers 7 bases. Per germline, CDR1 MGHRA and CDR2 YSYEKL. The CDR3 contains 17 residues. J gave up 2 bases and V 3 bases, and 12 bases lay outside the gene matches. The CDR3 region is CASSHGPGRDSQETQYF. The CDR3 DNA sequence: TGCGCCAGCAGCCACGGACCGGGCCGGGACAGTCAAGAGACCCAGTACTTC.

Concerning this clone: This sample includes further DNA sequences coding for the same CDR3. The J gene is TRBJ2-7, the V gene TRBV5-1; D call uncertain. V was clipped by 2 bases and J by 7 bases, with 7 bases between them. This CDR3 has 11 amino acids. The germline V gene encodes CDR1 SGHRS and CDR2 YFSETQ. CDR3 sequence: CASSLAGEQYF. CDR3 bases: TGCGCCAGCAGCTTAGCCGGGGAGCAGTACTTC.

This chain links TRBV29-1 with TRBJ2-7; unclear D gene. Trimming removed 3 bases at V and 2 bases at J, with 11 bases between. The CDR3 covers 13 residues. Germline lookup yields CDR1 SQVTM and CDR2 ANQGSEA. CDR3 nucleotides: TGCAGCGTTGAGGGTGGCAGGACCTACGAGCAGTACTTC. As protein: CSVEGGRTYEQYF.

This chain uses TRBV2 with TRBJ1-5, with D possibly being TRBD1 (6 bases). Trimming removed 3 bases from V and 1 base from J, with 7 bases in between. Germline CDR1 reads SNHLY; CDR2 reads FYNNEI. The CDR3 is made up of 14 amino acids. The CDR3, as DNA: TGTGCCAGCAGTGATCAGGGGAGCAATCAGCCCCAGCATTTT. This encodes CASSDQGSNQPQHF.

This clone showed up just once. The chain uses TRBV6-5 and TRBJ2-1; weak D call: TRBD2 (6 bases). Per the germline V gene, CDR1 is MNHEY and CDR2 is SVGAGI. CDR3 size: 16 residues. V lost 0 bases, J lost 4 bases, and 13 bases lay in between. The CDR3 nucleotides read TGTGCCAGCAGTTACTCCGTCGGGGAGGAGTACAATGAGCAGTTCTTC. Translated, it gives CASSYSVGEEYNEQFF.